This T cell receptor beta chain was identified in a study of T cell responses to AZD1222 COVID-19 vaccine. Study observations and caveats: A reported finding is that nearly half of spike-specific TCRs target unmutated variant regions. After two AZD1222 doses, spike-specific TCR breadth and depth rose versus day 0.

Germline lookup yields CDR1 GTSNPN and CDR2 SVGIG (reference sequence). Trimming stripped 1 base from V and 6 bases from J, with 9 bases between. The CDR3 is made up of 12 amino acids. This clone was picked up one time. Its antigen is currently unknown. Sequenced by immunoSEQ multiplex PCR; TCRdb stores in-frame clones only, minus some. Among about 180,000 clones listed, about 86% were seen once. V gene TRBV30 combines with J gene TRBJ1-1; D gene uncertain. Sequences were derived from peripheral blood, sampled on day 0 of AZD1222 vaccination. The TCR sequence derives from an adult in good health. The CDR3 bases are TGTGCCTGGAGTGGGGCCCTTCCTGAAGCTTTCTTT. Translation gives CAWSGALPEAFF.